This entry features one T cell receptor (beta chain) sequence. This entry belongs to a study of control samples from healthy donors and cancer patients. V was cut by 1 base and J by 2 bases, with 7 bases left in between. The germline V gene has CDR1 SGHVS and CDR2 FNYEAQ. The CDR3 spans 14 residues. The data were produced by immunoSEQ multiplex PCR, yet TCRdb's version contains in-frame clones alone and is incomplete. This sample has tens of thousands of clones, with about 88% found just once. The sequenced sample consisted of blood. The receptor's source is a woman in her forties or fifties in good health. This chain joins TRBV7-6 and TRBJ2-3; no definite D call. CDR3 protein: CASSLGVYTDTQYF. The CDR3 DNA sequence: TGTGCCAGCAGCTTAGGAGTCTACACAGATACGCAGTATTTT. The full variable domain, its missing parts supplied by reference TRBV7-6 and TRBJ2-3, is GAGVSQSPRYKVTKRGQDVALRCDPISGHVSLYWYRQALGQGPEFLTYFNYEAQQDKSGLPNDRFSAERPEGSISTLTIQRTEQRDSAMYRCASSLGVYTDTQYFGPGTRLTVL.